The present entry profiles one TCR beta chain with its context. The antigen remains undetermined. The data are from a study of T cell repertoires in cytomegalovirus infection. Study findings and constraints: CMV carriers having the relevant HLA were flagged by cumulative public TCR beta family frequency. Dominating the ex vivo response were TCR beta clonotypes that were CMV-specific and HLA-C-restricted.

Germline lookup yields CDR1 MDHEN and CDR2 SYDVKM. The trim removed 3 bases at V and 6 bases at J, leaving 6 bases unmatched. The CDR3 consists of 14 residues. MiXCR, applied by TCRdb to the reads, yields one record per CDR3 protein. This table has some 200,000 distinct CDR3 sequences, approximately 19% appearing once. The chain carries TRBV28 and TRBJ2-3; 7 nucleotides match TRBD1. The TCR comes from a human donor in good health (CMV status not recorded). Some clones in this sample may be carry-over from other donors' samples. Specimen: PBMCs. The chain's CDR3 is CASSFGQGVDTQYF. The DNA for the CDR3 is TGTGCCAGCAGTTTTGGTCAGGGGGTGGATACGCAGTATTTT.